Sequencing of this T cell receptor (beta chain) was carried out in a study of shared clonotypes between healthy human individuals. This CDR3 has 16 residues. Trimming removed 0 bases from V and 4 bases from J, with 17 bases in between. Germline CDR1 SGHRS, CDR2 YFSETQ. Profiling relied on immunoSEQ multiplex PCR, and the TCRdb table lists in-frame clones only, not all of them. The table has a few million clones, around nine tenths seen once; the top ten hold about 0.13%. This chain connects TRBV5-1 to TRBJ2-7; possible D gene TRBD2, 6 bases. The origin of this receptor is a man aged 18 to 29 in good health. The sequenced material came from naive CD4+ T cells sorted from blood. Subset meaning: CD45RA+ positively selected. CDR3 residues: CASSLGFSGEGYEQYF. The DNA of the CDR3 is TGCGCCAGCAGCTTGGGTTTCTCGGGAGAAGGATACGAGCAGTACTTC. The full variable domain, with the rest looked up from reference TRBV5-1 and TRBJ2-7, is KAGVTQTPRYLIKTRGQQVTLSCSPISGHRSVSWYQQTPGQGLQFLFEYFSETQRNKGNFPGRFSGRQFSNSRSEMNVSTLELGDSALYLCASSLGFSGEGYEQYFGPGTRLTVT.